The 21 T cell receptor beta chains reported below all come from one sample, sequenced in a study of T cells after yellow fever vaccination. In TCRdb, the 5' RACE reads were re-called with MiXCR into one record per CDR3 protein. The data show some 500,000 distinct CDR3 sequences, roughly 14% seen once. Sample: PBMCs, taken on the day of the yellow fever booster vaccination. The receptors here all came from a man in his thirties or forties who received the YFV17D yellow fever vaccine.

This clonotype was counted between two and nine times. V is TRBV27 and J is TRBJ1-2; 8 positions match TRBD1. CDR3 length equals 17 residues. In germline, CDR1 is MNHEY, CDR2 SMNVEV (reference sequence). V was pared by 3 bases and J by 0 bases, with 9 bases of the junction left unmatched. CDR3 in DNA: TGTGCCAGCAGTTTGAGAACAGGGGGGATTTCTAACTATGGCTACACCTTC. This gives the protein CASSLRTGGISNYGYTF.

This clonotype came up many times. The chain joins TRBV10-1 to TRBJ2-3; D is unclear. CDR3 length equals 15 residues. Looked up from germline, CDR1 is WNHNN and CDR2 is SYGVQD (reference sequence). V lost 0 bases and J 2 bases, leaving 9 bases between the germline ends. CDR3 bases: TGCGCCAGCAGTGAGTCTAAGGGTGACACAGATACGCAGTATTTT. This gives the protein CASSESKGDTDTQYF.

This chain links TRBV7-2 with TRBJ2-1, with D perhaps matching TRBD1 (6 bases). The CDR3 has 15 amino acids. V shed 2 bases and J shed 7 bases, with 15 bases lying between them. Germline V gene data show CDR1 as SGHTA and CDR2 as FQGNSA. CDR3 loop: CASSLFSGRGNEQFF. The CDR3 nucleotides are TGTGCCAGCAGCTTATTTTCGGGCAGGGGAAATGAGCAGTTCTTC.

This clonotype was detected only a few times. The chain uses TRBV20-1 and TRBJ2-1; D is possibly TRBD1 (6 bases). Trimming removed 2 bases from V and 1 base from J, with 12 bases in between. Germline CDR1 is DFQATT and CDR2 is SNEGSKA (reference sequence). The CDR3 length is 15 residues. The CDR3 here is CSARRSQGSYNEQFF. The CDR3 DNA is TGCAGTGCTAGACGGTCCCAGGGGTCCTACAATGAGCAGTTCTTC.

This clonotype was observed at least ten times. CDR3 in amino acids: CSAQEVHEQYF. CDR3 DNA sequence: TGCAGTGCTCAAGAAGTCCACGAGCAGTACTTC. The chain combines TRBV20-1 with TRBJ2-7; D not certain. The V gene's germline CDR1 is DFQATT and CDR2 SNEGSKA (reference sequence). The CDR3 is 11 amino acids. V was shortened by 5 bases and J by 5 bases, with 10 bases between the two germline ends.

The chain combines TRBV5-1 with TRBJ2-1; 9 bases agree with TRBD2. The germline V gene encodes CDR1 SGHRS and CDR2 YFSETQ. V dropped 6 bases and J dropped 6; count of bases not matched to a gene: 7. This CDR3 contains 14 residues. Written as DNA, the CDR3 is TGCGCCAGCATACTAGCGGGTGAGCTCAATGAGCAGTTCTTC. This translates into CASILAGELNEQFF.

The J gene is TRBJ2-7, the V gene TRBV28, with 9 bases fitting TRBD2. Per the germline V gene, CDR1 is MDHEN and CDR2 is SYDVKM. The CDR3 is 16 residues long. V gave up 5 bases and J gave up 3 bases; unmatched junction bases: 11. CDR3 amino acids: CASSNGPAGGGYEQYF. CDR3 nucleotides: TGTGCCAGCAGTAATGGTCCAGCGGGAGGTGGCTACGAGCAGTACTTC.

The chain carries TRBV29-1 and TRBJ1-2; 10 bases match TRBD1. The CDR3 runs 13 residues. V dropped 7 bases and J dropped 4; count of bases not matched to a gene: 6. Germline CDR1 SQVTM, CDR2 ANQGSEA. In DNA form, the CDR3 reads TGCAGCGCCAGGGGACAGGGGAGCTATGGCTACACCTTC. Translated: CSARGQGSYGYTF.

The chain couples TRBV27 to TRBJ2-1; TRBD1 might be the D (5 bases). V was pared by 8 bases and J by 4 bases, with 6 bases between. This CDR3 is 11 amino acids long. Germline V lookup: CDR1 MNHEY, CDR2 SMNVEV (reference sequence). This chain's CDR3 is CASRQYNEQFF. The CDR3 DNA reads as TGTGCCAGCCGACAGTACAATGAGCAGTTCTTC.

This chain connects TRBV6-1 to TRBJ2-2; tentatively, D is TRBD1 (6 bases). The CDR3 spans 16 residues. Trimming removed 6 bases from V and 3 bases from J, with 17 bases in between. The germline CDR1 and CDR2 sequences are MNHNS and SASEGT. Here the CDR3 DNA reads TGTGCCAGCAGCAAAAAGCCTGGACAGTACACCGGGGAGCTGTTTTTT. It codes for CASSKKPGQYTGELFF.

The chain carries TRBV2 and TRBJ1-3; tentatively, D is TRBD1 (5 bases). V lost 8 bases, J lost 0 bases, and 11 bases lay in between. Germline CDR1 reads SNHLY; CDR2 reads FYNNEI. The CDR3 is 14 amino acids. The CDR3: CASGTDNSGNTIYF. The CDR3 region has the DNA TGTGCCAGCGGGACGGACAACTCTGGAAACACCATATATTTT. The full variable domain, rest sourced from reference TRBV2 and TRBJ1-3, is EPEVTQTPSHQVTQMGQEVILRCVPISNHLYFYWYRQILGQKVEFLVSFYNNEISEKSEIFDDQFSVERPDGSNFTLKIRSTKLEDSAMYFCASGTDNSGNTIYFGEGSWLTVV.

Here the CDR3 DNA reads TGCAGTGCTGGTCGTCCTAGCGGTTACCAAGAGACCCAGTACTTC. Encoded protein: CSAGRPSGYQETQYF. V usage is TRBV20-1 and J usage is TRBJ2-5; 7 positions match TRBD2. Germline V lookup: CDR1 DFQATT, CDR2 SNEGSKA (reference sequence). V trimming: 5 bases; J trimming: 0 bases; junction bases outside the gene matches: 9. The CDR3 runs 15 residues.

This clonotype was counted a few times. The chain couples TRBV4-3 to TRBJ2-1; weak D call: TRBD2 (5 bases). Germline loops: CDR1 LGHNA, CDR2 YSLEER. The V and J ends lost 1 base and 0 bases respectively, with 13 bases between them. The CDR3 has 17 residues. The CDR3: CASSQGRRASSYNEQFF. Written as DNA, the CDR3 is TGCGCCAGCAGCCAAGGTCGGCGGGCTAGCTCCTACAATGAGCAGTTCTTC.

The chain couples TRBV5-1 to TRBJ2-7; TRBD2 matches 10 bases. The germline gives CDR1 SGHRS, CDR2 YFSETQ. This CDR3 spans 15 amino acids. The V segment lost 4 bases and the J segment 3 bases; nucleotides outside the gene matches: 7. The CDR3 here is CASSVASGGGYEQYF. For the CDR3, the DNA is TGCGCCAGCAGCGTGGCTAGCGGGGGAGGCTACGAGCAGTACTTC.

The chain recombines TRBV29-1 with TRBJ2-2; the D is unclear. V was cut by 2 bases and J by 9 bases, with 10 bases left in between. Per germline, CDR1 SQVTM and CDR2 ANQGSEA. The CDR3 consists of 12 residues. The CDR3 sequence is CSVENQVRELFF. The DNA for the CDR3 is TGCAGCGTTGAAAATCAGGTTCGGGAGCTGTTTTTT.

This chain joins TRBV3-1 and TRBJ2-1; 8 positions agree with TRBD2. CDR1 LGHDT and CDR2 YNNKEL come from the germline V gene (reference sequence). J lost 9 bases, V lost 2 bases, and 3 bases had no gene match. The CDR3 is 13 residues long. The CDR3 loop is CASSQPGGGEQFF. CDR3 sequence (DNA): TGTGCCAGCAGCCAACCCGGGGGGGGTGAGCAGTTCTTC.

The sample holds a few counts of this clonotype. An end of the junction does not agree with germline; a read error may underlie this. The chain combines TRBV7-7 with TRBJ2-1; 10 bases agree with TRBD2. The CDR3 is 15 residues long. The germline V gene encodes CDR1 SSHAT and CDR2 FNYEAQ (reference sequence). The CDR3 spells CASSPGLAAVDEQFF. The CDR3 DNA reads as TGTGCTAGCAGCCCCGGACTAGCGGCGGTGGATGAGCAGTTCTTC. Drawing the rest from reference TRBV7-7 and TRBJ2-1, the complete variable domain is GAGVSQSPRYKVTKRGQDVTLRCDPISSHATLYWYQQALGQGPEFLTYFNYEAQPDKSGLPSDRFSAERPEGSISTLTIQRTEQRDSAMYRCASSPGLAAVDEQFFGPGTRLTVL.

The rearrangement joins TRBV4-3 to TRBJ2-5; the D is unclear. V gave up 1 base and J gave up 3 bases, with 6 bases separating them. Germline V gene data show CDR1 as LGHNA and CDR2 as YSLEER. This CDR3 comprises 13 residues. The CDR3 bases are TGCGCCAGCAGCCAAGCGACGGAAGAGACCCAGTACTTC. This sequence encodes CASSQATEETQYF.

The rearrangement uses TRBV28 and TRBJ2-7; D tentatively reads TRBD1 or TRBD2 (5 bases each). Per germline, CDR1 MDHEN and CDR2 SYDVKM. Trimming stripped 6 bases from V and 6 bases from J, with 15 bases between. The CDR3 is 13 amino acids. CDR3 in DNA: TGTGCCAGCAGCTCAGATCCCGGGACCGAGCAGTACTTC. This codes for CASSSDPGTEQYF.

This chain uses TRBV20-1 with TRBJ2-5; 8 bases are shared with TRBD2. Looked up from germline, CDR1 is DFQATT and CDR2 is SNEGSKA (reference sequence). V gave up 5 bases and J gave up 5 bases; unmatched junction bases: 13. The length of the CDR3 is 15 residues. CDR3 sequence (DNA): TGCAGTGCTCCCCCCTCGGCAGCGGGAGAGGAGACCCAGTACTTC. Amino acid sequence: CSAPPSAAGEETQYF.

This clonotype was detected ten times or more. The rearrangement links TRBV12-3 or TRBV12-4 to TRBJ2-2; D uncertain. V was cut by 2 bases and J by 1 base, with 5 bases left in between. This CDR3 contains 14 residues. The CDR3 region is CASSLLQNTGELFF. The CDR3 DNA is TGTGCCAGCAGTTTACTACAGAACACCGGGGAGCTGTTTTTT.